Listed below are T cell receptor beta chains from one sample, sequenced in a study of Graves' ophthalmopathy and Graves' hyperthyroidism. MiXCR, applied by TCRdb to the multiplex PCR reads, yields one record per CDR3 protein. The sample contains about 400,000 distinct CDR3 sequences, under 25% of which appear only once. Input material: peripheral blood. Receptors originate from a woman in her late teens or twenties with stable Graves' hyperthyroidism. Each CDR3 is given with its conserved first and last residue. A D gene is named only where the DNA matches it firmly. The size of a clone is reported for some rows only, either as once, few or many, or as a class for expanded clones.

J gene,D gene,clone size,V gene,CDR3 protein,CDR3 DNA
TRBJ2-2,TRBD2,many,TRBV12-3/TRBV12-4,CASSPGLAGTGELFF,TGTGCCAGCAGTCCGGGACTAGCGGGCACCGGGGAGCTGTTTTTT
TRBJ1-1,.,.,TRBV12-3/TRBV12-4,CASRTSLSSGVTEAFF,TGTGCCAGCAGGACGAGTTTGTCTTCAGGGGTGACTGAAGCTTTCTTT
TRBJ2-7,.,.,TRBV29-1,CSAEVAGISYEQYF,TGCAGCGCCGAGGTGGCAGGCATCTCCTACGAGCAGTACTTC
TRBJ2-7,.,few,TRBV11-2,CASSLFWGARSYEQYF,TGTGCCAGCAGCTTATTTTGGGGGGCGAGATCCTACGAGCAGTACTTC
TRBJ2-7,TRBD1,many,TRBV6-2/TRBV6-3,CASNPGQGRTYEQYF,TGTGCCAGCAACCCAGGACAGGGTAGGACCTACGAGCAGTACTTC
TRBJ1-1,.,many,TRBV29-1,CSVSKNTEAFF,TGCAGCGTTTCAAAGAACACTGAAGCTTTCTTT
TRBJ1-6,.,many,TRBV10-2,CASSENGGGRSPLHF,TGCGCCAGCAGTGAGAACGGGGGAGGACGTTCACCCCTCCACTTT
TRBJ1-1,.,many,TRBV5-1,CASSLAASQEVTEAFF,TGCGCCAGCAGCTTGGCGGCTAGCCAGGAGGTCACTGAAGCTTTCTTT
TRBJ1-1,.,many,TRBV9,CASSVKAGSEAFF,TGTGCCAGCAGCGTTAAGGCAGGATCTGAAGCTTTCTTT
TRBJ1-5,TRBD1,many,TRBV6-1,CASSGPDRVSNQPQHF,TGTGCCAGCAGTGGGCCGGACAGGGTCAGCAATCAGCCCCAGCATTTT
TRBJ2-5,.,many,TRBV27,CASSFFGSQETQYF,TGTGCCAGCAGTTTCTTCGGCTCCCAAGAGACCCAGTACTTC
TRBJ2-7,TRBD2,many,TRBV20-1,CSAPQGLAPEQYF,TGCAGTGCTCCGCAGGGACTAGCCCCCGAGCAGTACTTC
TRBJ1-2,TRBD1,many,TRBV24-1,CATSAGQGAVGYTF,TGTGCCACCAGTGCGGGACAGGGGGCGGTTGGCTACACCTTC